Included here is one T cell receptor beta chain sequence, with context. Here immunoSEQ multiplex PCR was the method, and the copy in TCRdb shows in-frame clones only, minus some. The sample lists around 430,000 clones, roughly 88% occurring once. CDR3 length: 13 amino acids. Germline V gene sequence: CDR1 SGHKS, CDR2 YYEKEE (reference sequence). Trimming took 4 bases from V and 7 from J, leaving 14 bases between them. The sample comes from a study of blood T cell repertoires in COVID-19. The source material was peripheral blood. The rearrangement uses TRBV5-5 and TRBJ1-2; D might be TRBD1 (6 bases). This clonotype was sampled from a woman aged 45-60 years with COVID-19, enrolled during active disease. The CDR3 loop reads CASSPRGAAGYTF. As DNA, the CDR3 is TGTGCCAGCAGCCCCCGGGGGGCCGCTGGCTACACCTTC.